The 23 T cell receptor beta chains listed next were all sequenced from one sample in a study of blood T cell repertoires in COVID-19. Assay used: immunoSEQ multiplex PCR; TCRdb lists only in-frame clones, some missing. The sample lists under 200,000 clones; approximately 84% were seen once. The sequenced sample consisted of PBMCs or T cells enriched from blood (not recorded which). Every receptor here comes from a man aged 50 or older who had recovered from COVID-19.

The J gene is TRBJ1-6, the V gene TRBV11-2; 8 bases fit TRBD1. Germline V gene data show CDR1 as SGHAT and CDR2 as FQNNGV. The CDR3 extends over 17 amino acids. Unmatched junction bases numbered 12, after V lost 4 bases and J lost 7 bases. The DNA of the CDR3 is TGTGCCAGCAGCTCATACCCCCGGACAGGGACGAATTCACCCCTCCACTTT. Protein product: CASSSYPRTGTNSPLHF.

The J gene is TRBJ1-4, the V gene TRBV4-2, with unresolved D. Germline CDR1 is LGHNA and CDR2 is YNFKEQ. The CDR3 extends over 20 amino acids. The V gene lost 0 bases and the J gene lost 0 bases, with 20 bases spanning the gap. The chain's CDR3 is CASSQDPLGGSRATNEKLFF. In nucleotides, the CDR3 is TGTGCCAGCAGCCAAGATCCACTGGGTGGAAGTCGGGCAACTAATGAAAAACTGTTTTTT.

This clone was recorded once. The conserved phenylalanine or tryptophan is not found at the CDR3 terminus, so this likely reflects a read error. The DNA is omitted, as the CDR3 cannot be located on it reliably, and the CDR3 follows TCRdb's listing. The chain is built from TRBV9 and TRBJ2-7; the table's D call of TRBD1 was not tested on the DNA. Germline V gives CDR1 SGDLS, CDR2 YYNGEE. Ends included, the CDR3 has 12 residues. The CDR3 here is CASSVDLGHIVL.

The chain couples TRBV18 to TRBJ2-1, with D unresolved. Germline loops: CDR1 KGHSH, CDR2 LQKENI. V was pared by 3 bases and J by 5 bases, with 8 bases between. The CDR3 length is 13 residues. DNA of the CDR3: TGTGCCAGCTCACCTTTCCGGGACAATGAGCAGTTCTTC. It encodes CASSPFRDNEQFF.

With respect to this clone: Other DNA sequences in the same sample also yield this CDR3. The DNA of the CDR3 is TGTGCCAGCAGTTCTAACACTGAAGCTTTCTTT. Protein product: CASSSNTEAFF. The chain recombines TRBV28 with TRBJ1-1, with unresolved D. Germline lookup yields CDR1 MDHEN and CDR2 SYDVKM. CDR3 size: 11 residues. Trimming shortened V by 4 bases and J by 2 bases, and 2 bases separated the two germline ends.

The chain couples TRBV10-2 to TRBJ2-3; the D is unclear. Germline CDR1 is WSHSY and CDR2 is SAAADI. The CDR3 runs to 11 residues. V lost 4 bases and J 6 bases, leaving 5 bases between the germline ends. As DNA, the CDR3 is TGCGCCAGCAGTGTCGGGGATACGCAGTATTTT. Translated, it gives CASSVGDTQYF.

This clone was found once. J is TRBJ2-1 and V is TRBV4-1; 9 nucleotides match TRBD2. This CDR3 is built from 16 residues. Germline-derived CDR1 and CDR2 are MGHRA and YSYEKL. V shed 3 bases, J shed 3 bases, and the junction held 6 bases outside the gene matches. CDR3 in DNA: TGCGCCAGCAGCCATGCGGGGGGGAGGGTCTACAATGAGCAGTTCTTC. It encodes CASSHAGGRVYNEQFF.

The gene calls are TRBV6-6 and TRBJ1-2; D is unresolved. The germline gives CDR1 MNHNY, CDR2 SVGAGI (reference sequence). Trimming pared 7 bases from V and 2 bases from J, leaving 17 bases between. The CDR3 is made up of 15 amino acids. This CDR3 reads CASTETVGLNYGYTF. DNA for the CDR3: TGTGCCAGCACTGAAACCGTAGGACTCAACTATGGCTACACCTTC.

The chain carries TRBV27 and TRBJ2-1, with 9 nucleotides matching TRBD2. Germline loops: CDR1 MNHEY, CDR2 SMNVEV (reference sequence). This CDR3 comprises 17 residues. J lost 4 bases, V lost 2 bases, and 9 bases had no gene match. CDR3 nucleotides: TGTGCCAGCAGTTTAGGCGTTTCGGCGGGGGGGTACAATGAGCAGTTCTTC. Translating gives CASSLGVSAGGYNEQFF.

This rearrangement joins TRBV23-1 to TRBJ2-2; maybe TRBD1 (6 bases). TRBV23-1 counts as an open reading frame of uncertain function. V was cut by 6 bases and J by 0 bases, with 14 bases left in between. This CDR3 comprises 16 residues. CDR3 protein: CASSPDSSSNTGELFF. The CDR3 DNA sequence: TGCGCCAGCAGCCCGGACAGTTCCTCGAACACCGGGGAGCTGTTTTTT.

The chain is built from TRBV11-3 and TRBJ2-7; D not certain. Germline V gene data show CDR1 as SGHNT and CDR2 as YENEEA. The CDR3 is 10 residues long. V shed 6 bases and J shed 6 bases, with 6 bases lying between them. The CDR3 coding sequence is TGTGCCAGCAGTTCTCTCGAGCAGTACTTC. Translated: CASSSLEQYF.

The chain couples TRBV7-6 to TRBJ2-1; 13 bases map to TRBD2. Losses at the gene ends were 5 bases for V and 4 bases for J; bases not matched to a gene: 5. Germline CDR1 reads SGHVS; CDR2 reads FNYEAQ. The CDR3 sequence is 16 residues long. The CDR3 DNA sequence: TGTGCCAGCAGCCCCGTGACTAGCGGGGGGTACAATGAGCAGTTCTTC. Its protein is CASSPVTSGGYNEQFF. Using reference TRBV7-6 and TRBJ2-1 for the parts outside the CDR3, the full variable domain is GAGVSQSPRYKVTKRGQDVALRCDPISGHVSLYWYRQALGQGPEFLTYFNYEAQQDKSGLPNDRFSAERPEGSISTLTIQRTEQRDSAMYRCASSPVTSGGYNEQFFGPGTRLTVL.

This chain's CDR3 is CASRPGQTNEQFF. DNA of the CDR3: TGTGCCAGCAGGCCCGGACAGACCAATGAGCAGTTCTTC. The rearrangement links TRBV12-3 or TRBV12-4 to TRBJ2-1; D is perhaps TRBD1 (6 bases). V lost 6 bases and J lost 6, with 12 bases in between. This CDR3 has 13 residues.

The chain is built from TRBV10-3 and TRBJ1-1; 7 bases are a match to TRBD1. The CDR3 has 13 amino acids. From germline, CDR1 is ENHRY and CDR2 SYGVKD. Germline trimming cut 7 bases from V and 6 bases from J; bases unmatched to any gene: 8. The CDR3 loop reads CAITDRQGAEAFF. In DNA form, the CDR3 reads TGTGCCATCACCGACAGGCAGGGGGCTGAAGCTTTCTTT.

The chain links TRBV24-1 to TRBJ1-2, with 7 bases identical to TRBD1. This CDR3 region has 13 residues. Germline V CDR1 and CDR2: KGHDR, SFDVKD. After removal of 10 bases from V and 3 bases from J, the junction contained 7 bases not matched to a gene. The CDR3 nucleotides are TGTGCCACGGCAGGGGGAGGAGACTATGGCTACACCTTC. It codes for CATAGGGDYGYTF.

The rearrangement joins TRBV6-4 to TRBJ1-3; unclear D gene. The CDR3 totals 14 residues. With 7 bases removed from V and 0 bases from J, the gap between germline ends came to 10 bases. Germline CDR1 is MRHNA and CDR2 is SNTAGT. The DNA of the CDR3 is TGTGCCAGCAAAAGGAGGAACTCTGGAAACACCATATATTTT. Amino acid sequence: CASKRRNSGNTIYF.

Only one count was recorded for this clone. The CDR3 DNA follows: TGCGCCAGCAGTCCCGGAGTAGCGGTCAACACCGGGGAGCTGTTTTTT. Its translation is CASSPGVAVNTGELFF. The chain has TRBV10-1 and TRBJ2-2; D might be TRBD2 (6 bases). The V end was cut by 5 bases, the J end by 2 bases, with 15 bases between. CDR1 and CDR2 (germline): WNHNN, SYGVQD (reference sequence). This CDR3 has 16 residues.

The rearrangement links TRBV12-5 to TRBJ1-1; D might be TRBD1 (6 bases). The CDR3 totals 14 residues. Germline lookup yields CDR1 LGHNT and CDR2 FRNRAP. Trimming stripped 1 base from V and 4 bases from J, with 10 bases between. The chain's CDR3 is CASGLAGARTEAFF. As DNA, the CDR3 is TGTGCTAGTGGTTTGGCAGGGGCTCGCACTGAAGCTTTCTTT.

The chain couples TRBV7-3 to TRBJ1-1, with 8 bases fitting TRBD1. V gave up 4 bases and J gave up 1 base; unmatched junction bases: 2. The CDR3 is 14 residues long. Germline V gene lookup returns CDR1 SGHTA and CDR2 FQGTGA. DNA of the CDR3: TGTGCCAGCAGCTCAGGGACAGGGAACACTGAAGCTTTCTTT. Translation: CASSSGTGNTEAFF.

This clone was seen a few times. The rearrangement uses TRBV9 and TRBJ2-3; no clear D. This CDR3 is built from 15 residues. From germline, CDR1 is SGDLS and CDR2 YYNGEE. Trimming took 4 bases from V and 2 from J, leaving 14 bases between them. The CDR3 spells CASSIQVSITDTQYF. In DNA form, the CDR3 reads TGTGCCAGCAGCATTCAGGTCTCGATCACAGATACGCAGTATTTT.

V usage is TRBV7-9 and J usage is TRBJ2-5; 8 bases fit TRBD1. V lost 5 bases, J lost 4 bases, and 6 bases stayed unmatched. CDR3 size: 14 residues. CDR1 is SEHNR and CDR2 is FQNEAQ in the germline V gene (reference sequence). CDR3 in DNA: TGTGCCAGCAGCCGAACAGGGGGAGCAGAGACCCAGTACTTC. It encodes CASSRTGGAETQYF.

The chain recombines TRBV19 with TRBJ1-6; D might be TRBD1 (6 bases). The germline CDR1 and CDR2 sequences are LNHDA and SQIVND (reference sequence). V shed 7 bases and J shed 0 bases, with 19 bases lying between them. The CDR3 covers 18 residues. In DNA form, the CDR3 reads TGTGCCAGTACCCCGTCGGGGGGCAGGGGCTCCTATAATTCACCCCTCCACTTT. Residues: CASTPSGGRGSYNSPLHF. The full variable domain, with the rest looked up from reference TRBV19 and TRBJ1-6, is DGGITQSPKYLFRKEGQNVTLSCEQNLNHDAMYWYRQDPGQGLRLIYYSQIVNDFQKGDIAEGYSVSREKKESFPLTVTSAQKNPTAFYLCASTPSGGRGSYNSPLHFGNGTRLTVT.

The CDR3 sequence is CASRLPLEGAFF. The CDR3 DNA sequence: TGTGCCAGCAGACTCCCCCTAGAGGGAGCTTTCTTT. The V gene is TRBV28, the J gene TRBJ1-1; no firm D call. This CDR3 is built from 12 residues. The V gene's germline CDR1 is MDHEN and CDR2 SYDVKM. V lost 6 bases, J lost 10 bases, and 15 bases lay in between.